Listed here is a single T cell receptor beta chain. Its antigen has not been determined. No quality values exist for individual bases; no much larger clone is one base distant. The sample belongs to a study of T-cell reconstitution after alpha-beta-depleted transplantation in children (dated by TCRdb to 2016 to 2018). Study-wide context: The study quantitatively tracked T-cell immune reconstitution after TCRalphabeta/CD19-depleted allogeneic hematopoietic cell transplantation in children using TCR repertoire profiling.

The CDR3 covers 15 residues, taking in both the cysteine and the phenylalanine. Here the CDR3 DNA is all that survives: 45 bases in frame from base 1. CDR1 and CDR2 are drawn from the germline V gene (reference sequence): SGHKS, YYEKEE. V and J are truncated by 0 bases and 1 base respectively, leaving an intervening sequence of 8 bases. The library was made by PCR. The sequencer was an Illumina HiSeq 2500. Molecular barcoding was employed in the preparation of TCR libraries, with unique molecular identifiers being used to normalize TCRbeta repertoire quantification. The public reads were run again by TCRdb, first through fastp at Q25 and then through MiXCR, and only productive beta chains were kept. Entries that share a CDR3 protein sequence are merged under the most common genes and DNA. This sample gives some 530,000 distinct CDR3 sequences in total; under 15% of them show up just once. The top ten constitute 5% to 6% of the sample.

Here the sequenced sample was PBMCs from the stem cell graft donor, taken from the stem cell graft. The chain uses TRBV5-5 and TRBJ2-1; there is no confident call for the D gene. This receptor was taken from a human donor who donated a stem cell graft to a child with combined immunodeficiency. The CDR3 amino acid sequence is: CASSLARPSYNEQFF. The sequenced DNA is TGTGCCAGCAGCTTGGCCAGGCCTTCCTACAATGAGCAGTTCTTC.